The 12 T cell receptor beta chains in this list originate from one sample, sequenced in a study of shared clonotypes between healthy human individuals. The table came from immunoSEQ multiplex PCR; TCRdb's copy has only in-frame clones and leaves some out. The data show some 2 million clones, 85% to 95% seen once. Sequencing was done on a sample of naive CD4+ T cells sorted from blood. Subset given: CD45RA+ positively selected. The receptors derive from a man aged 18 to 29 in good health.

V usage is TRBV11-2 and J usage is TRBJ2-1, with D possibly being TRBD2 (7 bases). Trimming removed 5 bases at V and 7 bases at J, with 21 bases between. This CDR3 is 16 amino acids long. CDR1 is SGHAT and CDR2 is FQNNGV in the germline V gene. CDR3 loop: CASSRTGTTQGNEQFF. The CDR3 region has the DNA TGTGCCAGCAGCCGGACGGGGACTACCCAGGGGAATGAGCAGTTCTTC.

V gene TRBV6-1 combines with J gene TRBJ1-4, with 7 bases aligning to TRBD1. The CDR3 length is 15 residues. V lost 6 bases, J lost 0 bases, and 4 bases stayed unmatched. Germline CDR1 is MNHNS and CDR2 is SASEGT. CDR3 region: CASRAGTATNEKLFF. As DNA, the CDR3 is TGTGCCAGCAGAGCGGGGACAGCAACTAATGAAAAACTGTTTTTT.

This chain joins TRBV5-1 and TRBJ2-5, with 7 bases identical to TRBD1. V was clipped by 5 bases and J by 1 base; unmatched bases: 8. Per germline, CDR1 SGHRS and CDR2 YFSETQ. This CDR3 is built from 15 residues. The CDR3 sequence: CASSLADRIQETQYF. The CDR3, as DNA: TGCGCCAGCAGTCTCGCGGACAGGATCCAAGAGACCCAGTACTTC.

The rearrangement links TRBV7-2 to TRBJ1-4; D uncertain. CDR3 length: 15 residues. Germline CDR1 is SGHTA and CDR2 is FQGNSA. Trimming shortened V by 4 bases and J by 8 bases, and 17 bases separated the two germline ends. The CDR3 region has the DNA TGTGCCAGCAGCTGGAAGGTGGCGCCGGGAGAAAAACTGTTTTTT. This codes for CASSWKVAPGEKLFF.

DNA of the CDR3: TGTGCCAGCAGCTTCCGGGACAGGGGCCTCTCCTACGAGCAGTACTTC. Its translation: CASSFRDRGLSYEQYF. The chain uses TRBV11-2 and TRBJ2-7; 10 bases align to TRBD1. There are 16 residues in the CDR3. Unmatched junction bases numbered 5, after V lost 3 bases and J lost 0 bases. Germline CDR1 and CDR2: SGHAT and FQNNGV.

CDR3 residues: CATVPRGEGYEQYF. DNA for the CDR3: TGTGCCACCGTCCCTAGGGGGGAAGGCTACGAGCAGTACTTC. The chain links TRBV10-3 to TRBJ2-7, with D tentatively TRBD1 or TRBD2 (6 bases each). The CDR3 has 14 amino acids. With 10 bases removed from V and 3 bases from J, the gap between germline ends came to 19 bases. Germline loops: CDR1 ENHRY, CDR2 SYGVKD.

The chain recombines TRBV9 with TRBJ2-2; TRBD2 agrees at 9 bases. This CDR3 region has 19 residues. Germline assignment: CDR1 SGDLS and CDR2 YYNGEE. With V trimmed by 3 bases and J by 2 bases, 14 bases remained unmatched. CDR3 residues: CASSAPPLSGSGNTGELFF. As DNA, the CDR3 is TGTGCCAGCAGCGCCCCCCCTCTTAGCGGGAGTGGTAACACCGGGGAGCTGTTTTTT.

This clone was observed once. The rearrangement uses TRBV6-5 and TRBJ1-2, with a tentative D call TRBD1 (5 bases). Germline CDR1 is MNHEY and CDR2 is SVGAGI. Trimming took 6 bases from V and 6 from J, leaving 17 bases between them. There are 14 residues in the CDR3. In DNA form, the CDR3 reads TGTGCCAGCAGCCCACTTTCAGGGTGGGATGGCTACACCTTC. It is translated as CASSPLSGWDGYTF.

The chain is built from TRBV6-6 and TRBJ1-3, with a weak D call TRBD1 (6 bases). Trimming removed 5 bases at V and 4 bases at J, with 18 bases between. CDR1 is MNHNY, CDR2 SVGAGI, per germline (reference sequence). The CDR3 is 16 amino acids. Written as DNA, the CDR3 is TGTGCCAGCAGTAAGCCGGGACAAGGCCTCGGAAACACCATATATTTT. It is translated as CASSKPGQGLGNTIYF.

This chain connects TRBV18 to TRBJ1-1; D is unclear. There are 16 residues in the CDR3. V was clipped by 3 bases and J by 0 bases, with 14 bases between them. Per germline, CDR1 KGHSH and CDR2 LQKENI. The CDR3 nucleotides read TGTGCCAGCTCACCGAGGCCGGAGCCCATGAACACTGAAGCTTTCTTT. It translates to CASSPRPEPMNTEAFF.

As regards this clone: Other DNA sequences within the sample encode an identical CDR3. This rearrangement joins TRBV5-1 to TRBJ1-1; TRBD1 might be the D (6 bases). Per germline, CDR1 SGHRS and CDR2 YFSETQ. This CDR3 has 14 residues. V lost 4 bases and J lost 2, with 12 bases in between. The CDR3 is CASSRTVGNTEAFF. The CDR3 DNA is TGCGCCAGCAGCCGGACAGTTGGTAACACTGAAGCTTTCTTT.

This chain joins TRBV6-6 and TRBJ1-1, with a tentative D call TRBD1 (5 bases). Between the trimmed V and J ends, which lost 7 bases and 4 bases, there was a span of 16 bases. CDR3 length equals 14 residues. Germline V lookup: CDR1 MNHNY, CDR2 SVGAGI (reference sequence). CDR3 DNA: TGTGCCAGCATTCCAGACACCCAGGGCACTGAAGCTTTCTTT. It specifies CASIPDTQGTEAFF.